The 18 T cell receptor beta chains presented below share a single source sample, sequenced in a study of blood T cells in healthy people across ages. Sample-barcoded 5' priming and a J-beta primer mix drove a second PCR of roughly 6 to 12 cycles. TCRdb itself ran the 5' RACE reads through MiXCR, one entry per CDR3 protein. The sample holds around 820,000 distinct CDR3 sequences, about 25% seen once. The sample was also reused in another study, on T cells of mothers and their children.

The sequencing sample was made of blood. The receptor source for this set is a boy between 10 and 17 years old in good health.

This chain links TRBV11-2 with TRBJ2-5; D remains unclear. This CDR3 spans 14 amino acids. Trimming cost V 1 base and J 2 bases, with 8 bases left between them. Germline V gene lookup returns CDR1 SGHAT and CDR2 FQNNGV. CDR3 sequence: CASSLGPTQETQYF. CDR3 in DNA: TGTGCCAGCAGCTTAGGTCCTACACAAGAGACCCAGTACTTC.

V and J are TRBV7-9 and TRBJ2-7; D unclear. Germline V CDR1 and CDR2: SEHNR, FQNEAQ (reference sequence). Trimming removed 2 bases at V and 6 bases at J, with 14 bases between. This CDR3 has 14 amino acids. The CDR3 is CASSLSAGRFEQYF. CDR3 DNA sequence: TGTGCCAGCAGCTTAAGCGCAGGAAGGTTCGAGCAGTACTTC.

The gene calls are TRBV15 and TRBJ2-7; D may correspond to TRBD1 or TRBD2 (5 bases each). CDR1 is LNHNV, CDR2 YYDKDF, per germline (reference sequence). V was trimmed by 3 bases and J by 7 bases, leaving 16 bases between them. This CDR3 region has 14 residues. The CDR3 sequence is CATSSPGRAEEQYF. CDR3 sequence (DNA): TGTGCCACCAGCAGTCCGGGACGGGCCGAGGAGCAGTACTTC.

This clonotype was seen more than once but under ten times. The chain employs TRBV6-5 and TRBJ1-3; D is unclear. V lost 8 bases to trimming and J lost 4 bases, with 6 bases between them. The germline CDR1 and CDR2 sequences are MNHEY and SVGAGI. This CDR3 has 11 residues. CDR3 bases: TGTGCCAGCGGTACCGGAAACACCATATATTTT. It yields the protein CASGTGNTIYF.

This clonotype was counted a few times. The chain links TRBV4-1 to TRBJ2-5; D is perhaps TRBD1 or TRBD2 (6 bases each). The J call is uncertain, as TRBJ2-1 better fits the DNA end. This CDR3 has 16 residues. In germline, CDR1 is MGHRA, CDR2 YSYEKL. The CDR3 reads CASSQPGQGGGDEQFF. In DNA form, the CDR3 reads TGCGCCAGCAGCCAACCCGGACAAGGGGGAGGCGATGAGCAGTTCTTC.

This clonotype has only a few counts. The chain recombines TRBV29-1 with TRBJ1-2; D is undetermined. Germline V gene data show CDR1 as SQVTM and CDR2 as ANQGSEA. The length of the CDR3 is 12 residues. Between the trimmed V and J ends, which lost 4 bases and 4 bases, there was a span of 10 bases. In DNA form, the CDR3 reads TGCAGCGTTGGTAGGGCCATCTATGGCTACACCTTC. Its translation is CSVGRAIYGYTF.

This clonotype was seen only a few times. The V gene is TRBV29-1, the J gene TRBJ2-2; the D gene is possibly TRBD2 (6 bases). CDR1 is SQVTM and CDR2 is ANQGSEA in the germline V gene. The CDR3 covers 13 residues. V was shortened by 7 bases and J by 5 bases, with 14 bases between the two germline ends. CDR3 sequence reads: CSAVGSGTGELFF. As DNA, the CDR3 is TGCAGCGCAGTCGGGAGTGGGACCGGGGAGCTGTTTTTT.

V usage is TRBV6-6 and J usage is TRBJ1-2; 9 bases are shared with TRBD1. The germline CDR1 and CDR2 sequences are MNHNY and SVGAGI (reference sequence). J was trimmed by 7 bases and V by 5 bases; bases with no gene match: 5. CDR3 size: 13 residues. The CDR3 spells CASSAQGAGGYTF. CDR3 sequence (DNA): TGTGCCAGCAGTGCACAGGGGGCAGGTGGCTACACCTTC.

The gene calls are TRBV6-4 and TRBJ2-1; possible D gene TRBD2, 6 bases. This CDR3 spans 13 amino acids. V shed 8 bases and J shed 4 bases, with 12 bases lying between them. CDR1 MRHNA and CDR2 SNTAGT come from the germline V gene. CDR3 sequence (DNA): TGTGCCAGCCCGGGACTGGAGTACAATGAGCAGTTCTTC. It specifies CASPGLEYNEQFF.

The sample holds a few counts of this clonotype. The chain uses TRBV6-1 and TRBJ2-5; 8 positions agree with TRBD2. V was clipped by 8 bases and J by 1 base; unmatched bases: 12. This CDR3 has 16 residues. Germline loops: CDR1 MNHNS, CDR2 SASEGT. The CDR3 reads CASGARAGGPQETQYF. The CDR3 bases are TGTGCCAGCGGAGCCCGCGCGGGGGGCCCCCAAGAGACCCAGTACTTC.

This clonotype was seen more than once but under ten times. This sequence joins TRBV11-2 and TRBJ2-7; TRBD1 agrees at 9 bases. The germline V gene has CDR1 SGHAT and CDR2 FQNNGV. J lost 4 bases, V lost 7 bases, and 5 bases had no gene match. This CDR3 spans 13 amino acids. DNA of the CDR3: TGTGCCAGCACCCAGGGACAGGGATACGAGCAGTACTTC. Protein sequence: CASTQGQGYEQYF.

This clonotype showed up just a few times. This chain joins TRBV28 and TRBJ2-7; no clear D gene. V was cut by 10 bases and J by 4 bases, with 20 bases left in between. The CDR3 is made up of 14 amino acids. Germline V gene data show CDR1 as MDHEN and CDR2 as SYDVKM. The CDR3 sequence is CATKRLELEYEQYF. CDR3 DNA: TGTGCCACTAAGCGTCTCGAACTCGAATACGAGCAGTACTTC. The variable domain in full, with the rest retrieved from reference TRBV28 and TRBJ2-7, is DVKVTQSSRYLVKRTGEKVFLECVQDMDHENMFWYRQDPGLGLRLIYFSYDVKMKEKGDIPEGYSVSREKKERFSLILESASTNQTSMYLCATKRLELEYEQYFGPGTRLTVT.

The rearrangement uses TRBV20-1 and TRBJ2-1; TRBD1 aligns across 7 bases. V trimming: 3 bases; J trimming: 2 bases; junction bases outside the gene matches: 4. The V gene's germline CDR1 is DFQATT and CDR2 SNEGSKA (reference sequence). CDR3 length: 14 residues. The CDR3 here is CSARTGTAYNEQFF. CDR3 bases: TGCAGTGCTAGGACAGGGACGGCCTACAATGAGCAGTTCTTC.

The V and J genes are TRBV5-1 and TRBJ2-5; D is unclear. The DNA end is more similar to TRBJ2-7, so the J call may be wrong. The germline V gene encodes CDR1 SGHRS and CDR2 YFSETQ. The CDR3 length is 15 residues. The CDR3 protein is CASSLEYGVAYEQYF. In DNA, the CDR3 is TGCGCCAGCAGCTTGGAGTACGGAGTTGCCTACGAGCAGTACTTC.

This chain connects TRBV5-1 to TRBJ2-1; D call uncertain. Trimming removed 0 bases from V and 1 base from J, with 8 bases in between. CDR3 length: 15 residues. The germline V gene has CDR1 SGHRS and CDR2 YFSETQ. Here the CDR3 DNA reads TGCGCCAGCAGCTTGGAGATGATGTCCTACAATGAGCAGTTCTTC. It yields the protein CASSLEMMSYNEQFF.

The V and J genes are TRBV5-4 and TRBJ2-2; 14 bases match TRBD2. Germline values: CDR1 SGHNT, CDR2 YYREEE (reference sequence). The CDR3 runs 18 residues. Trimming at V came to 4 bases and at J to 2 bases, leaving 7 bases not matched to a gene. DNA of the CDR3: TGTGCCAGCAGCAGGGGACTAGCGGGGGCCTCTAACACCGGGGAGCTGTTTTTT. It is translated as CASSRGLAGASNTGELFF.

The table lists this clonotype with a few counts. The chain links TRBV10-3 to TRBJ2-1, with 8 positions matching TRBD2. With V trimmed by 2 bases and J by 9 bases, 15 bases remained unmatched. CDR3 length equals 17 residues. Germline values: CDR1 ENHRY, CDR2 SYGVKD. The DNA of the CDR3 is TGTGCCATCAGTGAGCCCCCCGGGACTAGGGGGGAGGGTGAGCAGTTCTTC. Its translation: CAISEPPGTRGEGEQFF.

In its sample, this clonotype was seen a few times. The V call is TRBV27, the J call TRBJ2-3; D is unclear. The V end lost 4 bases, the J end lost 0 bases, and 20 bases lay between the germline ends. CDR1 and CDR2 from the germline V gene are MNHEY and SMNVEV (reference sequence). This CDR3 is built from 18 residues. The CDR3 DNA is TGTGCCAGCAGTTCAGAAGTGGGCCGGATAACTAGCACAGATACGCAGTATTTT. This encodes CASSSEVGRITSTDTQYF.